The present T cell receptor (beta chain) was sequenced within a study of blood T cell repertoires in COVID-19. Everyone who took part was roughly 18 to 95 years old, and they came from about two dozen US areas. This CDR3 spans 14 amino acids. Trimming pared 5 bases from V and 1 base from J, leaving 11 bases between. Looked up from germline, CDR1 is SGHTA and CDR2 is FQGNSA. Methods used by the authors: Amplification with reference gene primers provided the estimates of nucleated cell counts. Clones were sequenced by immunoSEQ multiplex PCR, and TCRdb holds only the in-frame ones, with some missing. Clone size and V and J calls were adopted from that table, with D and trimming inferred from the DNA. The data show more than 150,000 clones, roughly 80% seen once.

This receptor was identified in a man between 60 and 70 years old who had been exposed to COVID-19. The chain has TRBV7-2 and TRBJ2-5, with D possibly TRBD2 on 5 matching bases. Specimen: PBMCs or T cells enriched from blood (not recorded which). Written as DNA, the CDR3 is TGTGCCAGCAGCAAGCGGCGGGTCCAAGAGACCCAGTACTTC. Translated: CASSKRRVQETQYF.